The T cell receptor (beta chain) under discussion was sequenced for a study of blood T cell repertoires in COVID-19. About the study: Both acute and convalescent COVID-19 samples were obtained from the United States, Italy and Spain. Sources were T cells, B-cell-depleted T cells, or PBMCs; the material itself was cDNA or gDNA.

In the original processing: Estimation of nucleated cell counts was performed using reference gene primer amplification. Using immunoSEQ multiplex PCR, the repertoire was profiled, and TCRdb retains in-frame clones only, with some absent. V and J calls and clone size are as listed in that table; D and trimming were resolved from the DNA. The table shows 180,000 or so clones, with around 76% occurring only once. Deletions cut 3 bases from V and 7 bases from J, with 13 bases between. The CDR3 totals 13 residues. Germline V lookup: CDR1 SGHNT, CDR2 YYREEE (reference sequence). The chain uses TRBV5-4 and TRBJ1-2, with D hard to call. This clonotype was obtained from a woman aged 70-85 years with acute or convalescent COVID-19. Sequencing used peripheral blood. This chain's CDR3 is CASSSSTMSGYTF. In DNA, the CDR3 is TGTGCCAGCAGCTCATCGACTATGAGTGGCTACACCTTC.